This T cell receptor (beta chain) originates from a study of molecular identifiers for immune sequencing clone quantification. This CDR3 is 15 amino acids long. CDR1 is MNHEY and CDR2 is SVGEGT in the germline V gene. V lost 0 bases to trimming and J lost 2 bases, with 8 bases between them. The bulk TCR libraries were made with methods described before and with listed TCR primers. TCRdb reanalysed the PCR reads using MiXCR and keeps one entry per CDR3 protein. This sample has 40,000 to 65,000 distinct CDR3 sequences, with roughly a third found just once. The receptor comes from a human donor in good health. Some libraries in this study had Jurkat cell RNA spiked in. The sample was naive CD8+ T cells from blood, with Jurkat cell RNA spiked in. Subset reported: FACS-sorted CD8+CD4-CCR7+CD45RA+ naive T cells. The chain links TRBV6-2 or TRBV6-3 to TRBJ2-1; tentative D call: TRBD2 (6 bases). CDR3 in amino acids: CASSYSGGPYNEQFF. CDR3 DNA: TGTGCCAGCAGTTACTCGGGAGGTCCCTACAATGAGCAGTTCTTC.